The clone carrying this T cell receptor (beta chain) was observed a few times. The data were obtained in a study of blood T cells in healthy people across ages. Trimming took 1 base from V and 6 from J, leaving 12 bases between them. Germline lookup yields CDR1 SGHVS and CDR2 FNYEAQ. This CDR3 spans 15 amino acids. A sample-barcoded 5' primer and a J-beta primer mix were used in a second PCR of about 7 to 12 cycles. A template-switch adaptor containing 12 random nucleotides labeled each cDNA molecule. TCRdb re-derived calls from the 5' RACE reads in MiXCR, one entry per CDR3 protein. The sample yields about 720,000 distinct CDR3 sequences, around 25% seen once. The same data also went into a second study, on T cells of mothers and their children. That report notes: Healthy Caucasian mothers, three in number, and their six children were the donors. For cDNA synthesis, the complete extracted RNA was used (approximately 1.4 ug per 15 ul). No clone of persistent microchimeric T cells was detected.

The chain combines TRBV7-6 with TRBJ2-2, with a possible D match to TRBD1 (6 bases). The sequence was obtained from a boy younger than 18 in good health. Sequences were obtained from blood. The CDR3: CASSLEGVWAGELFF. DNA of the CDR3: TGTGCCAGCAGCTTAGAGGGGGTCTGGGCCGGGGAGCTGTTTTTT. Filled out from reference TRBV7-6 and TRBJ2-2, the complete variable domain reads GAGVSQSPRYKVTKRGQDVALRCDPISGHVSLYWYRQALGQGPEFLTYFNYEAQQDKSGLPNDRFSAERPEGSISTLTIQRTEQRDSAMYRCASSLEGVWAGELFFGEGSRLTVL.